The entry below gives a single T cell receptor beta chain sequence along with its context. Antigen specificity is unknown. This record comes from a study of OX40 agonist ivuxolimab in advanced cancers. On the study more broadly: In this cohort, patients received ivuxolimab, an agonistic anti-OX40 (CD134) antibody. General study results and limits: Dosing at 0.1 to 3.0 mg/kg was accompanied by clonal expansion of CD4+ and CD8+ blood T cells by week 6.

Sequenced by immunoSEQ multiplex PCR; TCRdb stores in-frame clones only, minus some. The sample carries roughly 24,000 clones, about four fifths recorded once. V was pared by 1 base and J by 4 bases, with 3 bases of the junction left unmatched. The CDR3 loop spans 15 amino acids. From germline, CDR1 is ENHRY and CDR2 SYGVKD. This sequence was found in an adult with an advanced solid tumor such as melanoma, head and neck, liver or kidney cancer. Here the sequenced sample was CD4+ or CD8+ T cells sorted from blood, taken in a trial of the OX40 agonist ivuxolimab. V and J are TRBV10-3 and TRBJ1-1; 10 bases fit TRBD1. CDR3 sequence (DNA): TGTGCCATCAGTGAGTGGGGACAGGGGTCCACTGAAGCTTTCTTT. Protein: CAISEWGQGSTEAFF.